This TCR beta chain was documented in a study of CD4+ T cells in melanoma. Germline V lookup: CDR1 MNHEY, CDR2 SVGAGI. Between the trimmed V and J ends, which lost 0 bases and 5 bases, there was a span of 5 bases. CDR3 length equals 13 residues. The method was immunoSEQ multiplex PCR; TCRdb's version includes in-frame clones alone and lacks a portion of them. Among 14,000 to 15,000 clones, roughly 69% were seen once, and the ten largest hold around 16%. Sequencing input: cells from a culture (not recorded whether cultured in vitro). The receptor's source is a human donor with melanoma. The chain uses TRBV6-5 and TRBJ2-1; D ambiguous. CDR3 region: CASSYSRHNEQFF. The CDR3 DNA follows: TGTGCCAGCAGTTACTCGCGGCACAATGAGCAGTTCTTC.